This T cell receptor beta chain was sequenced in a study of low-dose radiotherapy and immunotherapy resistance in tumors. This clonotype showed up many times. First-strand cDNA used TRAV- and TRBV-specific primers, covering alpha and beta chains. The authors ran 20 PCR cycles to amplify TCRs with a constant-region primer and V-primer adapter. TCRdb reprocessed the reads via MiXCR and lists one record per CDR3 protein. The sample has 80,000 to 95,000 distinct CDR3 sequences, more than 7.5% seen once. V shed 0 bases, J shed 3 bases, and the junction held 5 bases outside the gene matches. This CDR3 spans 16 amino acids. Germline CDR1 is SGHRS and CDR2 is YFSETQ. Regarding time point: before trial treatment.

The TCR was taken from a male donor with prostate cancer. The sample here was PBMCs, taken before treatment. The chain couples TRBV5-1 to TRBJ2-5; 10 bases fit TRBD2. The CDR3 sequence: CASSLEFLAGEETQYF. The CDR3 nucleotides read TGCGCCAGCAGCTTGGAATTCCTAGCGGGAGAAGAGACCCAGTACTTC.